This T cell receptor (beta chain) is from a study of CD8+ T cells in alopecia areata. Regarding the study as a whole: It was lesional scalp, especially alopecia totalis/universalis, that showed higher clonality than normal scalp.

Alopecia areata patients provided lesional scalp punch biopsies and peripheral blood, both collected for the study. This clone has just a few counts. No antigen is known for it. Germline CDR1 and CDR2: MNHNY and SVGAGI (reference sequence). Trimming stripped 4 bases from V and 7 bases from J, with 8 bases between. This CDR3 comprises 12 residues. Following RNA extraction, reverse transcription yielded cDNA that acted as the sequencing template. Sequencing was performed with immunoSEQ multiplex PCR; in TCRdb, only in-frame clones are kept and a portion is missing. The top ten clones hold about two fifths of a sample with almost 35,000 clones, less than 70% of them seen once.

The sequenced material came from NKG2D-high CD8+ T cells sorted from blood. This receptor was identified in a human donor with alopecia areata. The V and J genes are TRBV6-6 and TRBJ2-1; no reliable D call. The chain's CDR3 is CASSSAVNEQFF. The CDR3 nucleotides read TGTGCCAGCAGTTCCGCCGTGAATGAGCAGTTCTTC.